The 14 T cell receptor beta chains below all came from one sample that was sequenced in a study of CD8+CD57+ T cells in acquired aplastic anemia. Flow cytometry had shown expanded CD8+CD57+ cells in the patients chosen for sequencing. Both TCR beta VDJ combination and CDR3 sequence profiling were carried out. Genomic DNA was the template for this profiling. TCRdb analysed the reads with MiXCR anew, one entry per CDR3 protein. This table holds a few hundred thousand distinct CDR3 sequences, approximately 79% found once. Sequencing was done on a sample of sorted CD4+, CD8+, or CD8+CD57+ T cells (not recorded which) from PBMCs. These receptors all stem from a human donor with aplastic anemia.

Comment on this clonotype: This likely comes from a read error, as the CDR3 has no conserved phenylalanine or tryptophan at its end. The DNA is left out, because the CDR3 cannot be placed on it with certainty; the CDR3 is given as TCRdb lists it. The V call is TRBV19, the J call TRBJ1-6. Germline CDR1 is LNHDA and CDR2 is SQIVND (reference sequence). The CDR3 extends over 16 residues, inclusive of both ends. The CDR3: CASSMGSGGYNEQFFG.

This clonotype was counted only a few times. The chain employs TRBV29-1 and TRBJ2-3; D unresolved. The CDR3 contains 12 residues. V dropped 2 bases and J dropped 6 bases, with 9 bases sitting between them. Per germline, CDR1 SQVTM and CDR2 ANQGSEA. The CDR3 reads CSVEFSRDTQYF. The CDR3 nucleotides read TGCAGCGTTGAATTCTCTCGGGATACGCAGTATTTT.

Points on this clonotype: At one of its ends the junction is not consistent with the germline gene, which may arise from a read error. The CDR3 DNA follows: TGTGCCAGCAGCGATGGGGGGTTGAGTGAGCAGCCCTTC. Amino acid sequence: CASSDGGLSEQPF. The gene calls are TRBV9 and TRBJ2-1; possible D gene TRBD2, 6 bases. The germline CDR1 and CDR2 sequences are SGDLS and YYNGEE. The CDR3 extends over 13 amino acids.

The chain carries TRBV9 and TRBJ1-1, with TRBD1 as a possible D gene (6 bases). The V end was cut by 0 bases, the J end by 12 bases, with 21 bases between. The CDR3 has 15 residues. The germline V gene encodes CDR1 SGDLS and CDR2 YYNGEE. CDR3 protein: CASSVDVTGSTESFF. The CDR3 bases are TGTGCCAGCAGCGTAGATGTGACAGGTAGCACCGAATCTTTCTTT.

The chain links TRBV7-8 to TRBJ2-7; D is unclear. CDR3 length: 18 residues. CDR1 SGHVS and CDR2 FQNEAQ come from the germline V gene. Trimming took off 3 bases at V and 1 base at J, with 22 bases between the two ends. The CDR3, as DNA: TGTGCCAGCAGCTTTCATCCAGACGCGAATACCCTTTCCTACGAGCAGTACGTC. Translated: CASSFHPDANTLSYEQYV.

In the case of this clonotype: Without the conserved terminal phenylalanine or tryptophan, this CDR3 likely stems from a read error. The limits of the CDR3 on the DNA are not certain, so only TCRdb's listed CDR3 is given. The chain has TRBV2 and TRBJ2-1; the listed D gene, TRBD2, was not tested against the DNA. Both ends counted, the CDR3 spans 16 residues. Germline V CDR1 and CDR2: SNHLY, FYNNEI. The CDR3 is CASSDGGIHEQDFGLG.

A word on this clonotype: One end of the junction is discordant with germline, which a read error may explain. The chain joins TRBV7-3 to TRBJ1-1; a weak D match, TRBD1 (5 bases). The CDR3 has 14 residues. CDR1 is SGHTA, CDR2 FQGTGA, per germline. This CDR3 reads CASSSQGTWAEAQF. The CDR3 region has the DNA TGTGCCAGCAGTTCTCAGGGTACGTGGGCTGAAGCCCAGTTT.

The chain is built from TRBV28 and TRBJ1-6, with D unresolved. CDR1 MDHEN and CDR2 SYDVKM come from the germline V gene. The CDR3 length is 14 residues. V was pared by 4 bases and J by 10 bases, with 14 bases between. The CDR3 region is CASSYVGESSPLHF. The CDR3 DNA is TGTGCCAGCAGTTATGTGGGCGAGAGCTCACCCCTCCACTTT.

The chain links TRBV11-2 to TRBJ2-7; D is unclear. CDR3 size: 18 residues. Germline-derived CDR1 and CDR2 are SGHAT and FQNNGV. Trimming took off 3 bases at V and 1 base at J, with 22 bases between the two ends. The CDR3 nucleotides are TGTGCCAGCAGCTTTGATCCCTACCGGGCAGCCCTTTCCTACGAGCAGTACGTC. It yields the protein CASSFDPYRAALSYEQYV.

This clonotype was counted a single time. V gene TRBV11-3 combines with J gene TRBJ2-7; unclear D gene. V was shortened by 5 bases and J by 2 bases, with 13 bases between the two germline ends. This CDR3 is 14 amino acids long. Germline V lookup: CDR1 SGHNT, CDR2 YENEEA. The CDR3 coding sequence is TGTGCCAGCAGCGGCCAGCGCACAGCCTACGAGCAGTACGTC. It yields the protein CASSGQRTAYEQYV.

CDR3 sequence (DNA): TGTGCCAGCAGTCCCCCCCCGGAATGGACTAGCGGGGACGGGGGCACAGATACGCAGTATTTT. It translates to CASSPPPEWTSGDGGTDTQYF. The rearrangement joins TRBV6-5 to TRBJ2-3; 12 nucleotides agree with TRBD2. V was pared by 5 bases and J by 1 base, with 19 bases of the junction left unmatched. The CDR3 runs 21 residues. Germline CDR1 and CDR2: MNHEY and SVGAGI.

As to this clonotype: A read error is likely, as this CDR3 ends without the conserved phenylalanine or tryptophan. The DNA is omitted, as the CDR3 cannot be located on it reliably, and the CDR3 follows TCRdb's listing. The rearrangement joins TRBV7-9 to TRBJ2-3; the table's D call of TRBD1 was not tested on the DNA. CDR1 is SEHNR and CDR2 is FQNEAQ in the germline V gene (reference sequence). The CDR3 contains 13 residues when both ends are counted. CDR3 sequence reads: CASGLGGTDTHHH.

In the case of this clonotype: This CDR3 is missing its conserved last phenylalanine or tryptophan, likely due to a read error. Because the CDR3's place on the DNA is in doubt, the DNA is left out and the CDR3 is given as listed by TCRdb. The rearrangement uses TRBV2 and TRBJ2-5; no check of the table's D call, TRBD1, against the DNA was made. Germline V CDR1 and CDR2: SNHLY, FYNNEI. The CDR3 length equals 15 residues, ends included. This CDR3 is CASGDGGTDTQYFYL.

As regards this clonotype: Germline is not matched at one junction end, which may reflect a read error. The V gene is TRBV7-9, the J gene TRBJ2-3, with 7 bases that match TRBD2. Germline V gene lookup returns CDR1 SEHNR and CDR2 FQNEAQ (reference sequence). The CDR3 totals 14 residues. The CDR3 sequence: CASHGAGDPHTLYF. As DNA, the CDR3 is TGTGCCAGCCACGGGGCGGGGGATCCCCATACGCTGTATTTT.